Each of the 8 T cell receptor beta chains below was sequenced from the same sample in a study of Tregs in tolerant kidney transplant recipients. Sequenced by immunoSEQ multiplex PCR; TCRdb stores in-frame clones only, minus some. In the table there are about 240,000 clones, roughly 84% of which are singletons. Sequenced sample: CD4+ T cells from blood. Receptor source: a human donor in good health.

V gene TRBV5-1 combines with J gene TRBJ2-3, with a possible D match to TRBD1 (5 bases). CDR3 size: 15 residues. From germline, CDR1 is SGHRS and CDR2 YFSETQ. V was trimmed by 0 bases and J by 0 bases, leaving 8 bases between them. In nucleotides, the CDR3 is TGCGCCAGCAGCTTGGATGGGGCTAGCACAGATACGCAGTATTTT. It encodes CASSLDGASTDTQYF.

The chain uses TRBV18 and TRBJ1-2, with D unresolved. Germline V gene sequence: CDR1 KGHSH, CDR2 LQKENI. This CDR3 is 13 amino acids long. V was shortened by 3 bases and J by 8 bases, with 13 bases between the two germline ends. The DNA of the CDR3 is TGTGCCAGCTCACCTCAACCGCTGGAAGGCTACACCTTC. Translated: CASSPQPLEGYTF.

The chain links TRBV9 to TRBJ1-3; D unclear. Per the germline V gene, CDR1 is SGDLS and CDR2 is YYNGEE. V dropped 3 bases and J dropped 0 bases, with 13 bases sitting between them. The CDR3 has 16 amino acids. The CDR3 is CASSARVSSSGNTIYF. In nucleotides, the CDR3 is TGTGCCAGCAGCGCCAGAGTCTCCAGCTCTGGAAACACCATATATTTT.

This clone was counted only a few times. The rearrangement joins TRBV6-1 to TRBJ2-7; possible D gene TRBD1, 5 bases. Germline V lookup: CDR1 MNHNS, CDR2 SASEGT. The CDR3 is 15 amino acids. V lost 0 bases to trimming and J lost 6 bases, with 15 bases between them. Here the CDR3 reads CASSEAKVGVGEQYF. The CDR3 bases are TGTGCCAGCAGTGAAGCGAAGGTAGGGGTTGGCGAGCAGTACTTC.

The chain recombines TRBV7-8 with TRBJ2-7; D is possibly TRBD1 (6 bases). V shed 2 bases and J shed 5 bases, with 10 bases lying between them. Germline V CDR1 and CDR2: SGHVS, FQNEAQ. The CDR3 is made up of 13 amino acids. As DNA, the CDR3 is TGTGCCAGCAGCTTAACCAGGGGTCACGAGCAGTACTTC. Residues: CASSLTRGHEQYF.

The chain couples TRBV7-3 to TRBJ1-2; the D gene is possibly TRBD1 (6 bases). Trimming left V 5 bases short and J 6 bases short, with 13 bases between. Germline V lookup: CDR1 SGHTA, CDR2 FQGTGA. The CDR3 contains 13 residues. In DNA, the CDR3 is TGTGCCAGCAGCACCTACAGGGTTGATGGCTACACCTTC. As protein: CASSTYRVDGYTF.

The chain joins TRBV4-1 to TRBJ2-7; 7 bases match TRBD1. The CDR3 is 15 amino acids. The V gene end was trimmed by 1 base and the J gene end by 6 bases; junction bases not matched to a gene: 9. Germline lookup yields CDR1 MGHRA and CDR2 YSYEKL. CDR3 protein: CASSQVFRDRGEQYF. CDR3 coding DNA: TGCGCCAGCAGCCAAGTGTTCCGGGACAGAGGCGAGCAGTACTTC.

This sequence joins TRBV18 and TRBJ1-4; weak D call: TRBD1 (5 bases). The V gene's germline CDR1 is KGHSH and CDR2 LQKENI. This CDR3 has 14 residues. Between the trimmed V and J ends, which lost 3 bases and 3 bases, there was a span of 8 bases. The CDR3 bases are TGTGCCAGCTCACCCCTGGGGGCTAATGAAAAACTGTTTTTT. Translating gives CASSPLGANEKLFF.